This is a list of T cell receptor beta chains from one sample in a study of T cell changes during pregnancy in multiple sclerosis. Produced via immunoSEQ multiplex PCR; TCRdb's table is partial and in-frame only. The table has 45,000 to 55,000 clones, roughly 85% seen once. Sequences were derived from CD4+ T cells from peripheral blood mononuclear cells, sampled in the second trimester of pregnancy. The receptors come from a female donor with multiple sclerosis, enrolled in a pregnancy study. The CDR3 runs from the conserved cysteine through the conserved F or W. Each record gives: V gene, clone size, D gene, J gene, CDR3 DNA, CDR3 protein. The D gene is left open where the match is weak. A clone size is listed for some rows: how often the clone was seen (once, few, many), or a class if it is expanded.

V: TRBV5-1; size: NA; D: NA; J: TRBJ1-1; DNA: TGCGCCAGCAGCTTGGCAGGGTCGGGGAACACTGAAGCTTTCTTT; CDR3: CASSLAGSGNTEAFF
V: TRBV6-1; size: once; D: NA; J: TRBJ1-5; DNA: TGTGCCAGCAGGGAGAGTTTGAGCAATCAGCCCCAGCATTTT; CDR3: CASRESLSNQPQHF
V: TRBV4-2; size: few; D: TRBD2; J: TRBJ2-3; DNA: TGTGCCAGCAGCCAAACCACTAGCGGGAGGGCCGGGAGTTCAGATACGCAGTATTTT; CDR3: CASSQTTSGRAGSSDTQYF
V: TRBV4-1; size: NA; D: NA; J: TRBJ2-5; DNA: TGCGCCAGCAGCCAAGATGGCGGAAAAGAGACCCAGTACTTC; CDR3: CASSQDGGKETQYF
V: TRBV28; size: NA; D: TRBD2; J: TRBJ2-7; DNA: TGTGCCAGCAGTTTATTATGGGAGGGGTCGAAGTACGAGCAGTACTTC; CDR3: CASSLLWEGSKYEQYF
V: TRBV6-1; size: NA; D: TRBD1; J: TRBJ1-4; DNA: TGTGCCAGCAGTGTCCGGGACAGCCCCGAAAAACTGTTTTTT; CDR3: CASSVRDSPEKLFF
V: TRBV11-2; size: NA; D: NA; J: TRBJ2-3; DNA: TGTGCCAGCAGCTTAGTAGCGCCCAGGGCGGGGACGCAGTATTTT; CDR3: CASSLVAPRAGTQYF
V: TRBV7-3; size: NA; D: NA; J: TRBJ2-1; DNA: TGTGCCAGCAGCTCGACAGGGACCGGGGGCGAGCAGTTCTTC; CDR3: CASSSTGTGGEQFF
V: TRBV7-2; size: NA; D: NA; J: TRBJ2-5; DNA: TGTGCCAGCACCCAAAGGGCGGGGCGACAAGAGACCCAGTACTTC; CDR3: CASTQRAGRQETQYF
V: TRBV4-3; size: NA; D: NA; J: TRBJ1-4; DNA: TGCGCCAGCAGCCAAGATGGCGGAAGCCCTAATGAAAAACTGTTTTTT; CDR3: CASSQDGGSPNEKLFF
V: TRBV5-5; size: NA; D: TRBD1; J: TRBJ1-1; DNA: TGTGCCAGCAGCTTGTCCGGGGACAGGGGTGGAGTAGCTTTCTTT; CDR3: CASSLSGDRGGVAFF
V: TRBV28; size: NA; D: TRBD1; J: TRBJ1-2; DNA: TGTGCCAGCAGTCTATCGGGGACAGGGAGCAGCTATGGCTACACCTTC; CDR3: CASSLSGTGSSYGYTF